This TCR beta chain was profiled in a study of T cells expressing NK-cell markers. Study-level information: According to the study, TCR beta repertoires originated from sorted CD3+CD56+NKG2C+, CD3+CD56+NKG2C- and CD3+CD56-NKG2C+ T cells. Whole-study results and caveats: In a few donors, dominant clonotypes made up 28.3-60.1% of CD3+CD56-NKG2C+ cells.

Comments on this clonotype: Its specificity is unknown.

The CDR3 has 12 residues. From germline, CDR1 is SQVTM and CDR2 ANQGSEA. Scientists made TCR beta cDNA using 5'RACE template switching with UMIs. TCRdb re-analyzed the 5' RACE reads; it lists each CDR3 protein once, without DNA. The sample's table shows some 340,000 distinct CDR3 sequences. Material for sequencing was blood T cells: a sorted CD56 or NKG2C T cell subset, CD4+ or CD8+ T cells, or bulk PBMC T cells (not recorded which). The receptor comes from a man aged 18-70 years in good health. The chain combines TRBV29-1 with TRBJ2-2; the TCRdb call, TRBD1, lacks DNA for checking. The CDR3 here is CSAPLYTGELFF.